This T cell receptor beta chain was retrieved from a study of CD8 T cells in ankylosing spondylitis. General study findings and limits: In ankylosing spondylitis blood, a motif of eight highly homologous TCR beta variants appeared characteristic. It was reported that disease-linked clones were significantly enriched in matched ankylosing spondylitis synovial fluid. Clones that were linked to disease were CD8+ and were relatively rare in peripheral blood.

V lost 0 bases to trimming and J lost 2 bases, with 12 bases between them. The CDR3 runs to 15 residues. The germline V gene encodes CDR1 SGHKS and CDR2 YYEKEE (reference sequence). Quantitative 5'-RACE was performed with molecular barcodes, and it yielded the TCR beta libraries. TCRdb used MiXCR to reprocess the 5' RACE reads, holding one entry per CDR3 protein. Of fewer than 750,000 distinct CDR3 sequences detected, 15% to 20% appear once; the ten largest clones hold about a fifth. Of note for this clonotype: Its antigen is not known.

The sequence was collected from a male donor with ankylosing spondylitis. The sample comprised blood, either unsorted or a sorted T cell fraction (not recorded which). The genes are TRBV5-5 and TRBJ2-7; D gene unclear. CDR3 sequence (DNA): TGTGCCAGCAGCTTGGAGGCAGCCTACACCTACGAGCAGTACTTC. Translated, it gives CASSLEAAYTYEQYF.